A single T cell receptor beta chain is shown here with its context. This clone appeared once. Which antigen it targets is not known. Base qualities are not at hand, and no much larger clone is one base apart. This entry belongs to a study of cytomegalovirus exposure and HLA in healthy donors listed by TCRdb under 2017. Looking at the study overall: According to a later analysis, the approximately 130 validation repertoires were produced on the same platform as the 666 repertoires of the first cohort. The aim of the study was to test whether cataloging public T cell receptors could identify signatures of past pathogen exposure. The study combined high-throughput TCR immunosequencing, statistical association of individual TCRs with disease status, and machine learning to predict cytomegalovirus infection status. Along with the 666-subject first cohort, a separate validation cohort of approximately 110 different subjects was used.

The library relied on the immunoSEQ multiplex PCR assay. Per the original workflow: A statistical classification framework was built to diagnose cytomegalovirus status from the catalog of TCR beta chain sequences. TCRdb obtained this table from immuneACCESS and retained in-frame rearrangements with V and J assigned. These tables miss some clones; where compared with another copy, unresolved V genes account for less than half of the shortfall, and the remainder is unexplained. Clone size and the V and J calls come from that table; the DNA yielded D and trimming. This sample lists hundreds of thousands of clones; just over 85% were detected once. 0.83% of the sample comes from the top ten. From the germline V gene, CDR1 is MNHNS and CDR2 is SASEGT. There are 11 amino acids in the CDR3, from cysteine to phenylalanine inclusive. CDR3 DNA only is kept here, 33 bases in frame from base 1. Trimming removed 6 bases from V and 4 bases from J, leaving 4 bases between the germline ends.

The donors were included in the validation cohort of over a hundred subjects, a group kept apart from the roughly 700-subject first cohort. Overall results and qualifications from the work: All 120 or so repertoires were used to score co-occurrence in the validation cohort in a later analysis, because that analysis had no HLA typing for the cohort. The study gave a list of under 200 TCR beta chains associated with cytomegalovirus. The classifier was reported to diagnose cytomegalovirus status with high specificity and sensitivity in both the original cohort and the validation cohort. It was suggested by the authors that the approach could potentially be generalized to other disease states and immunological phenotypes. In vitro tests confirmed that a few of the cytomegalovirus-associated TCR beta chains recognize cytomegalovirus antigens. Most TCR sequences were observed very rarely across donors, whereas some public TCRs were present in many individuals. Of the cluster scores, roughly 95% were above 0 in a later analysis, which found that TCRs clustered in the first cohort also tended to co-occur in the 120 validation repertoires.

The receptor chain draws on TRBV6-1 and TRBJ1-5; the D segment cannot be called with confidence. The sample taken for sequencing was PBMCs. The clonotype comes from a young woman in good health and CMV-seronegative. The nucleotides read TGTGCCAGCAGCAGAAATCAGCCCCAGCATTTT. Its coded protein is CASSRNQPQHF.